These 8 T cell receptor beta chains were all obtained from the same sample, sequenced in a study of blood T cell repertoires in COVID-19 (dated by TCRdb to the early 2020s). The library was produced with the immunoSEQ multiplex PCR assay. TCRdb took this table from immuneACCESS and kept in-frame rearrangements with V and J called. Such tables lack part of the clones; where checked against another copy, unresolved V genes explain under half of the gap, and the rest is unexplained. This sample lists about 89,000 clones; approximately 89% were detected once. The leading ten clones occupy roughly 0.43% of the sample. The sample was peripheral blood. Receptors originate from a man in his sixties with acute or convalescent COVID-19.

The chain combines TRBV9 with TRBJ2-5, with a possible D match to TRBD1 (6 bases). V dropped 3 bases and J dropped 5 bases, with 20 bases sitting between them. This CDR3 has 16 amino acids. The germline V gene has CDR1 SGDLS and CDR2 YYNGEE. The CDR3 coding sequence is TGTGCCAGCAGCGCAGATCCTCGCAGGGGCAGGGAGACCCAGTACTTC. This encodes CASSADPRRGRETQYF.

This sequence joins TRBV5-4 and TRBJ1-1; tentative D call: TRBD1 (6 bases). V was trimmed by 0 bases and J by 3 bases, leaving 12 bases between them. Germline V gene lookup returns CDR1 SGHNT and CDR2 YYREEE (reference sequence). The CDR3 extends over 15 amino acids. The CDR3 sequence: CASSLVGQIYTEAFF. DNA of the CDR3: TGTGCCAGCAGCTTGGTTGGACAGATATACACTGAAGCTTTCTTT.

J is TRBJ2-3 and V is TRBV3-1 (or the pseudogene TRBV3-2); 7 bases line up with TRBD2. This CDR3 is built from 14 residues. With V trimmed by 1 base and J by 5 bases, 3 bases remained unmatched. Germline assignment: CDR1 LGHDT and CDR2 YNNKEL (reference sequence). CDR3 loop: CASSQAAGKDTQYF. Written as DNA, the CDR3 is TGTGCCAGCAGCCAAGCAGCGGGGAAAGATACGCAGTATTTT.

The chain combines TRBV11-2 with TRBJ2-3; 7 bases align to TRBD1. The germline V gene has CDR1 SGHAT and CDR2 FQNNGV. V shed 1 base and J 3 bases; nucleotides not matched to a gene: 13. The CDR3 runs 18 residues. The CDR3 spells CASSLGRGISSLTDTQYF. The CDR3 bases are TGTGCCAGCAGCTTAGGCAGGGGGATCAGCTCTTTAACAGATACGCAGTATTTT.

The count of this clone is one. Other DNA variants within this sample encode the same CDR3. The CDR3 sequence: CASSLVGQNEQFF. CDR3 in DNA: TGTGCCAGCAGCTTAGTTGGACAGAATGAGCAGTTCTTC. This sequence joins TRBV11-2 and TRBJ2-1; TRBD1 might be the D (6 bases). Trimming shortened V by 1 base and J by 7 bases, and 8 bases separated the two germline ends. The CDR3 spans 13 residues. Germline V CDR1 and CDR2: SGHAT, FQNNGV.

The chain carries TRBV2 and TRBJ2-7, with TRBD2 matching 8 bases. CDR3 size: 15 residues. CDR1 and CDR2 from the germline V gene are SNHLY and FYNNEI. The junction had 7 bases not matched to a gene; V was cut back by 2 bases and J by 4 bases. CDR3 DNA sequence: TGTGCCAGCAGTGAATCCAGCGGGAGTCAGTACGAGCAGTACTTC. Encoded protein: CASSESSGSQYEQYF.

The chain couples TRBV25-1 to TRBJ2-3; 9 nucleotides match TRBD2. V lost 1 base and J lost 2; bases outside the gene matches: 7. This CDR3 is 17 amino acids long. In germline, CDR1 is MGHDK, CDR2 SYGVNS. CDR3 residues: CASSEWDSGGNTDTQYF. Here the CDR3 DNA reads TGTGCCAGCAGTGAATGGGATAGCGGGGGCAACACAGATACGCAGTATTTT. The full variable domain, rest sourced from reference TRBV25-1 and TRBJ2-3, is EADIYQTPRYLVIGTGKKITLECSQTMGHDKMYWYQQDPGMELHLIHYSYGVNSTEKGDLSSESTVSRIRTEHFPLTLESARPSHTSQYLCASSEWDSGGNTDTQYFGPGTRLTVL.

CDR3 sequence (DNA): TGCGCCAGCAGCTTGGGAGCGGCGGGGAACTATGGCTACACCTTC. As protein: CASSLGAAGNYGYTF. The rearrangement uses TRBV5-1 and TRBJ1-2; D uncertain. Looked up from germline, CDR1 is SGHRS and CDR2 is YFSETQ. The ends were cut back, 0 bases at V and 2 bases at J, with 11 bases in the middle. This CDR3 spans 15 amino acids.